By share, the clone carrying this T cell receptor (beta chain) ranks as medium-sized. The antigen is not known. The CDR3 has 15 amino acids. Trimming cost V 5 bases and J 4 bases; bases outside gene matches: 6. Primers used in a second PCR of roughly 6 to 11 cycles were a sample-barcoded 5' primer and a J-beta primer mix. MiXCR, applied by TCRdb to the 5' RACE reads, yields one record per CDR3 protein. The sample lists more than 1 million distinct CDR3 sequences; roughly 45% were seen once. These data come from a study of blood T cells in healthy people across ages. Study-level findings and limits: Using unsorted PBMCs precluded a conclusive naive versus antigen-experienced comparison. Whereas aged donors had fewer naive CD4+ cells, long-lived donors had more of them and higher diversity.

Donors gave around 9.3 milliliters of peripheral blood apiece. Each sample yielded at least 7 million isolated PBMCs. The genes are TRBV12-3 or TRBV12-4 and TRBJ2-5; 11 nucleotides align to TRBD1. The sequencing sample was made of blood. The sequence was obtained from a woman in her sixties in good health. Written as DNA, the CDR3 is TGTGCCAGCAGTCCGGGACAGGGGGGACGAGAGACCCAGTACTTC. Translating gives CASSPGQGGRETQYF.